This T cell receptor beta chain appears in the sequencing data of a study of T cell repertoires in cytomegalovirus infection. CDR1 is MNHEY, CDR2 SMNVEV, per germline (reference sequence). V shed 6 bases and J shed 6 bases, with 14 bases lying between them. The CDR3 totals 13 residues. Study results and caveats: Summed public TCR beta family frequency identified CMV carriers bearing the relevant HLA.

Turning to this clonotype: As yet, its antigen is unknown.

MiXCR was run by TCRdb on the reads, yielding one entry per CDR3 protein. The data show under 150,000 distinct CDR3 sequences, 30% seen once. This sequence originates from a human donor in good health (CMV status not recorded). Some clones in this sample may be carry-over from other donors' samples. Sequenced material: CD8+ T cells from cultured PBMCs, taken from culture after CMV antigen stimulation. The chain combines TRBV27 with TRBJ1-1, with a possible D match to TRBD1 (5 bases). CDR3 bases: TGTGCCAGCAGCTTAGGGACCCCCGCTGAAGCTTTCTTT. This sequence encodes CASSLGTPAEAFF.